Following are 17 T cell receptor beta chains from one sample sequenced in a study of T-cell reconstitution after alpha-beta-depleted transplantation in children. A library of TCRbeta sequences, prepared with unique molecular identifiers, was generated. TCRdb processed the PCR reads anew with MiXCR; each CDR3 protein has one entry. Of some 550,000 distinct CDR3 sequences listed, approximately 16% are singletons. The sequencing here drew on PBMCs from the stem cell graft donor, taken from the stem cell graft. Source of these receptors: a human donor who donated a stem cell graft to a child with acute lymphoblastic leukemia.

This clonotype showed up just a few times. The chain has TRBV20-1 and TRBJ2-1; TRBD1 aligns across 7 bases. Germline loops: CDR1 DFQATT, CDR2 SNEGSKA (reference sequence). V trimming: 0 bases; J trimming: 4 bases; junction bases outside the gene matches: 0. This CDR3 comprises 13 residues. The CDR3 protein is CSAREDRYNEQFF. The CDR3 region has the DNA TGCAGTGCTAGAGAGGACAGGTACAATGAGCAGTTCTTC.

CDR3: CASSIGGSSTDTQYF. The CDR3 DNA sequence: TGTGCCAGTAGTATCGGCGGTTCTAGCACAGATACGCAGTATTTT. V gene TRBV19 combines with J gene TRBJ2-3; D is unclear. Trimming left V 3 bases short and J 0 bases short, with 10 bases between. There are 15 residues in the CDR3. CDR1 LNHDA and CDR2 SQIVND come from the germline V gene (reference sequence).

This clonotype was observed a handful of times. The V call is TRBV9, the J call TRBJ1-2; 7 nucleotides match TRBD1. Looked up from germline, CDR1 is SGDLS and CDR2 is YYNGEE. This CDR3 is built from 17 residues. V shed 0 bases, J shed 5 bases, and the junction held 13 bases outside the gene matches. CDR3 DNA: TGTGCCAGCAGCGTAGCTACGAGTAAGACAGGGTCGTATGGCTACACCTTC. It specifies CASSVATSKTGSYGYTF.

This clonotype was recorded at least ten times. J is TRBJ2-1 and V is TRBV4-1; D gene uncertain. CDR3 length: 16 residues. CDR1 MGHRA and CDR2 YSYEKL come from the germline V gene. Trimming shortened V by 3 bases and J by 5 bases, and 17 bases separated the two germline ends. The CDR3: CASSQSVNRPHNEQFF. In DNA form, the CDR3 reads TGCGCCAGCAGCCAGTCAGTGAACCGTCCCCACAATGAGCAGTTCTTC.

This clonotype has more than one count but fewer than ten. The genes are TRBV12-3 or TRBV12-4 and TRBJ2-1; possible D gene TRBD2, 5 bases. V lost 2 bases and J lost 11, with 10 bases in between. This CDR3 is built from 12 residues. The CDR3 loop reads CASSLLERQQFF. The CDR3 DNA sequence: TGTGCCAGCAGTTTACTCGAGCGGCAGCAGTTCTTC.

This chain uses TRBV3-1 with TRBJ2-1; 13 positions match TRBD2. Germline loops: CDR1 LGHDT, CDR2 YNNKEL (reference sequence). The CDR3 spans 14 residues. J was trimmed by 8 bases and V by 4 bases; bases with no gene match: 2. CDR3 amino acids: CASSRTSGSYEQFF. As DNA, the CDR3 is TGTGCCAGCAGCCGGACTAGCGGGAGTTATGAGCAGTTCTTC.

This clonotype was picked up a small number of times. CDR3 loop: CASSADRERINQPQHF. The CDR3 nucleotides read TGTGCCAGCAGCGCGGACAGGGAACGTATCAATCAGCCCCAGCATTTT. The V and J genes are TRBV21-1 and TRBJ1-5; TRBD1 reflects the table's D call only, with no check against the DNA. TRBV21-1 represents a pseudogene. This CDR3 contains 16 residues.

CDR3 sequence reads: CASSQSRQGRGERMNTEAFF. CDR3 coding DNA: TGCGCCAGCAGCCAATCAAGACAGGGGCGGGGGGAGCGAATGAACACTGAAGCTTTCTTT. The rearrangement joins TRBV4-1 to TRBJ1-1, with 8 bases lining up with TRBD1. Germline V gene sequence: CDR1 MGHRA, CDR2 YSYEKL. This CDR3 contains 20 residues. The J segment lost 0 bases and the V segment lost 2 bases, leaving 17 bases of the junction unmatched.

The gene calls are TRBV4-1 and TRBJ2-1; maybe TRBD2 (6 bases). The V gene lost 4 bases and the J gene lost 5 bases, with 21 bases spanning the gap. The CDR3 is 17 residues long. Germline CDR1 is MGHRA and CDR2 is YSYEKL. Here the CDR3 DNA reads TGCGCCAGCAGCCTAAAACGCGGGAAAAGGATAAACAATGAGCAGTTCTTC. It translates to CASSLKRGKRINNEQFF.

This clonotype was seen a handful of times. The chain recombines TRBV7-9 with TRBJ2-7, with D uncertain. CDR3 length: 13 residues. V lost 3 bases, J lost 3 bases, and 9 bases lay in between. Germline values: CDR1 SEHNR, CDR2 FQNEAQ (reference sequence). CDR3 sequence (DNA): TGTGCCAGCAGCTTGATGGGTTACTACGAGCAGTACTTC. It specifies CASSLMGYYEQYF.

This clonotype was counted ten times or more. The DNA of the CDR3 is TGCAGTGCGGTAGACATTAGCTCCTACGAGCAGTACTTC. It encodes CSAVDISSYEQYF. This chain joins TRBV20-1 and TRBJ2-7; D gene uncertain. Germline CDR1 is DFQATT and CDR2 is SNEGSKA (reference sequence). Between the trimmed V and J ends, which lost 6 bases and 0 bases, there was a span of 12 bases. The CDR3 totals 13 residues.

This clonotype was observed a few times. V and J are TRBV6-5 and TRBJ2-5, with D tentatively TRBD1 or TRBD2 (5 bases each). The ends were cut back, 4 bases at V and 3 bases at J, with 15 bases in the middle. This CDR3 has 15 amino acids. The V gene's germline CDR1 is MNHEY and CDR2 SVGAGI. CDR3 DNA sequence: TGTGCCAGCAGTTCGTCCGGGACGGCTAAAGAGACCCAGTACTTC. It specifies CASSSSGTAKETQYF.

The rearrangement joins TRBV6-1 to TRBJ1-1, with 8 nucleotides matching TRBD1. Germline CDR1 MNHNS, CDR2 SASEGT. The CDR3 has 14 residues. V dropped 5 bases and J dropped 6; count of bases not matched to a gene: 8. The CDR3 here is CASSKDRVRAEAFF. CDR3 in DNA: TGTGCCAGCAGTAAGGACAGGGTGAGGGCTGAAGCTTTCTTT.

V is TRBV20-1 and J is TRBJ2-1, with 10 positions matching TRBD2. V dropped 7 bases and J dropped 12; count of bases not matched to a gene: 15. This CDR3 is 14 amino acids long. Germline V gene lookup returns CDR1 DFQATT and CDR2 SNEGSKA (reference sequence). The CDR3 sequence: CSVLRASGSRRQFF. CDR3 nucleotide sequence: TGCAGTGTCTTGAGAGCTAGCGGGAGTCGGAGGCAGTTCTTC.

This clonotype was found a few times. The gene calls are TRBV3-1 and TRBJ1-1; maybe TRBD1 (5 bases). CDR1 and CDR2 (germline): LGHDT, YNNKEL (reference sequence). V was cut by 0 bases and J by 1 base, with 12 bases left in between. The CDR3 is 16 residues long. CDR3 nucleotide sequence: TGTGCCAGCAGCCAAGATTTTGTGAGGGGGAACACTGAAGCTTTCTTT. Amino acids: CASSQDFVRGNTEAFF.

The chain recombines TRBV5-1 with TRBJ2-7; perhaps TRBD1 as D (5 bases). V lost 4 bases, J lost 4 bases, and 12 bases lay in between. CDR3 length: 13 amino acids. Germline CDR1 and CDR2: SGHRS and YFSETQ. The CDR3 DNA sequence: TGCGCCAGCAGCCTTCAGACAGAGTACGAGCAGTACTTC. Amino acid sequence: CASSLQTEYEQYF.

A few counts support this clonotype. J is TRBJ2-5 and V is TRBV2; TRBD1 matches 9 bases. Germline CDR1 reads SNHLY; CDR2 reads FYNNEI. CDR3 length: 14 residues. The trim removed 6 bases at V and 1 base at J, leaving 3 bases unmatched. CDR3 in amino acids: CASRRQGGQETQYF. Written as DNA, the CDR3 is TGTGCCAGCAGACGACAGGGGGGCCAAGAGACCCAGTACTTC. Variable domain in full (rest from reference TRBV2 and TRBJ2-5): EPEVTQTPSHQVTQMGQEVILRCVPISNHLYFYWYRQILGQKVEFLVSFYNNEISEKSEIFDDQFSVERPDGSNFTLKIRSTKLEDSAMYFCASRRQGGQETQYFGPGTRLLVL.